The next 12 T cell receptor beta chains were all read from a single sample in a study of cytomegalovirus exposure and HLA in healthy donors. In the PCR, 60 Vbeta and 13 Jbeta primers were used. Libraries were prepared by immunoSEQ multiplex PCR; TCRdb keeps only in-frame clonotypes and omits some of them. The sample lists around 130,000 clones; more than 70% were seen once. The sample taken for sequencing was PBMCs. The receptors stem from a woman aged 30 to 39 in good health and CMV-seropositive.

V and J are TRBV5-6 and TRBJ1-4; D not resolved. The CDR3 spans 13 residues. Germline V CDR1 and CDR2: SGHDT, YYEEEE. V was pared by 6 bases and J by 5 bases, with 11 bases between. CDR3 residues: CASMGFHNEKLFF. As DNA, the CDR3 is TGTGCCAGCATGGGCTTTCACAATGAAAAACTGTTTTTT. Supplemented by reference TRBV5-6 and TRBJ1-4, the full variable domain reads DAGVTQSPTHLIKTRGQQVTLRCSPKSGHDTVSWYQQALGQGPQFIFQYYEEEERQRGNFPDRFSGHQFPNYSSELNVNALLLGDSALYLCASMGFHNEKLFFGSGTQLSVL.

The chain combines TRBV5-1 with TRBJ2-1; 10 bases line up with TRBD1. V was clipped by 0 bases and J by 6 bases; unmatched bases: 0. This CDR3 spans 14 amino acids. Germline CDR1 reads SGHRS; CDR2 reads YFSETQ. The CDR3 protein is CASSLGTGGNEQFF. The DNA for the CDR3 is TGCGCCAGCAGCTTGGGGACAGGGGGCAATGAGCAGTTCTTC.

This chain links TRBV9 with TRBJ1-1; D might be TRBD1 (5 bases). Trimming shortened V by 0 bases and J by 8 bases, and 14 bases separated the two germline ends. Looked up from germline, CDR1 is SGDLS and CDR2 is YYNGEE. This CDR3 comprises 14 residues. CDR3 loop: CASSVAGASLEAFF. Written as DNA, the CDR3 is TGTGCCAGCAGCGTAGCTGGGGCAAGTCTGGAAGCTTTCTTT.

This clone was counted only a few times. The chain couples TRBV6-1 to TRBJ2-7; 10 nucleotides agree with TRBD1. The CDR3 runs 13 residues. V was clipped by 3 bases and J by 11 bases; unmatched bases: 7. Germline V gene lookup returns CDR1 MNHNS and CDR2 SASEGT. The CDR3 sequence: CASSDTRQGAEYF. CDR3 coding DNA: TGTGCCAGCAGTGACACCAGACAGGGGGCTGAGTACTTC.

V gene TRBV9 combines with J gene TRBJ2-5, with 13 bases aligning to TRBD2. Germline V gene sequence: CDR1 SGDLS, CDR2 YYNGEE. The CDR3 runs 17 residues. Trimming cost V 1 base and J 5 bases; bases outside gene matches: 8. The CDR3 is CASSVMGGLAGAETQYF. The CDR3 DNA sequence: TGTGCCAGCAGCGTAATGGGAGGACTAGCGGGAGCCGAGACCCAGTACTTC.

V gene TRBV19 combines with J gene TRBJ2-7, with TRBD1 matching over 9 bases. This CDR3 spans 13 amino acids. V lost 5 bases to trimming and J lost 9 bases; unmatched junction nucleotides: 8. Germline V gives CDR1 LNHDA, CDR2 SQIVND (reference sequence). CDR3 protein: CASSAGTGRAQYF. CDR3 coding DNA: TGTGCCAGTAGTGCCGGGACAGGGAGGGCGCAGTACTTC.

The chain joins TRBV2 to TRBJ1-5; D is perhaps TRBD1 (6 bases). Trimming left V 9 bases short and J 4 bases short, with 10 bases between. The CDR3 contains 12 residues. Germline-derived CDR1 and CDR2 are SNHLY and FYNNEI. This CDR3 is CASQGYNQPQHF. CDR3 bases: TGTGCCAGTCAGGGGTATAATCAGCCCCAGCATTTT.

The chain uses TRBV19 and TRBJ1-2; 11 bases are a match to TRBD1. Germline lookup yields CDR1 LNHDA and CDR2 SQIVND (reference sequence). Trimming at V came to 5 bases and at J to 10 bases, leaving 9 bases not matched to a gene. CDR3 size: 14 residues. The CDR3 coding sequence is TGTGCCAGTAGTGACCGGGACAGGGGGAACGACTACACCTTC. It translates to CASSDRDRGNDYTF.

This chain connects TRBV10-1 to TRBJ1-5; no clear D gene. CDR3 length equals 12 residues. V lost 8 bases, J lost 1 base, and 6 bases lay in between. CDR1 and CDR2 (germline): WNHNN, SYGVQD (reference sequence). The CDR3 loop reads CASGESNQPQHF. As DNA, the CDR3 is TGCGCCAGCGGGGAGAGCAATCAGCCCCAGCATTTT.

The V call is TRBV5-4, the J call TRBJ2-5; 13 nucleotides match TRBD2. CDR3 size: 16 residues. CDR1 is SGHNT, CDR2 YYREEE, per germline (reference sequence). Losses at the gene ends were 3 bases for V and 2 bases for J; bases not matched to a gene: 4. CDR3 protein: CASSSGTSGAQETQYF. The CDR3 DNA reads as TGTGCCAGCAGCTCCGGGACTAGCGGGGCACAAGAGACCCAGTACTTC.

This clone was found once. This sequence joins TRBV4-1 and TRBJ1-1; the D is unclear. This CDR3 is 14 amino acids long. The V gene's germline CDR1 is MGHRA and CDR2 YSYEKL. V was clipped by 3 bases and J by 1 base, with 9 bases between them. The CDR3 nucleotides are TGCGCCAGCAGCCACACAATATCGAACACTGAAGCTTTCTTT. This sequence encodes CASSHTISNTEAFF.

This clone was observed a handful of times. V and J are TRBV5-6 and TRBJ2-2; TRBD1 aligns across 9 bases. Germline-derived CDR1 and CDR2 are SGHDT and YYEEEE. This CDR3 spans 15 amino acids. With V trimmed by 3 bases and J by 1 base, 1 base remained unmatched. CDR3 sequence reads: CASSWTGVNTGELFF. CDR3 bases: TGTGCCAGCAGCTGGACAGGGGTGAACACCGGGGAGCTGTTTTTT.